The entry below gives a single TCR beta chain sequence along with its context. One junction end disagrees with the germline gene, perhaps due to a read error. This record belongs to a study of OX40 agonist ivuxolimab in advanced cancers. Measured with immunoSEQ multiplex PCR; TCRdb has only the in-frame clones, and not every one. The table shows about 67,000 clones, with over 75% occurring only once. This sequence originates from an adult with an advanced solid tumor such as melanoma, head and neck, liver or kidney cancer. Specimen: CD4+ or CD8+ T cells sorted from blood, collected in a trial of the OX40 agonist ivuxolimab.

CDR3 amino acids: CASGIQGAKTGELFF. CDR3 nucleotide sequence: TGTGCCAGCGGTATACAGGGGGCGAAAACCGGGGAGCTGTTTTTT. The gene calls are TRBV6-6 and TRBJ2-2; 9 bases are shared with TRBD1. Per germline, CDR1 MNHNY and CDR2 SVGAGI (reference sequence). The CDR3 contains 15 residues.